This is a list of T cell receptor beta chains from one sample in a study of blood T cell repertoires in COVID-19. Assay used: immunoSEQ multiplex PCR; TCRdb lists only in-frame clones, some missing. The table has under 45,000 clones, 90% to 95% seen once; the top ten hold roughly two fifths. The sequencing input was peripheral blood. The source of these receptors is a man aged 55 to 70 with active or convalescent COVID-19. Both conserved end residues are part of each CDR3. The order of the fields is V gene, clone size, D gene, J gene, CDR3 DNA, CDR3 protein. A D gene is named only where the DNA matches it firmly. A row's size may be missing; if present it is once, few, many or a size class.

>TRBV10-1|-|-|TRBJ2-2
TGCGCCAGCTCCGGGGATAACACCGGGGAGCTGTTTTTT
CASSGDNTGELFF
>TRBV18|-|-|TRBJ1-1
TGTGCCAGCGATCCTCGGGGGGGCGGTGAAGCTTTCTTT
CASDPRGGGEAFF
>TRBV6-1|-|-|TRBJ1-5
TGTGCCAGCAGTGAAACGTCGGGGGGAGGTGGCAATCAGCCCCAGCATTTT
CASSETSGGGGNQPQHF
>TRBV24-1|-|TRBD1|TRBJ2-7
TGTGCCACCAGTGACCCAGGGGGCGAGCAGTACTTC
CATSDPGGEQYF
>TRBV6-5|-|TRBD1|TRBJ1-2
TGTGCCAGCAGGGGACAGTCGCGGGGCTACACCTTC
CASRGQSRGYTF
>TRBV28|-|TRBD1|TRBJ1-6
TGTGCCAGCAGCCGCCGACAGGGTGGCGCCTATAATTCACCCCTCCACTTT
CASSRRQGGAYNSPLHF
>TRBV19|few|TRBD1|TRBJ1-3
TGTGCCAGTAGTTTCCAACAGGGGCTCTCTGGAAACACCATATATTTT
CASSFQQGLSGNTIYF
>TRBV7-9|-|TRBD1|TRBJ1-2
TGTGCCAGCAGCTTCACAGGGGGCTATGGCTACACCTTC
CASSFTGGYGYTF
>TRBV19|-|-|TRBJ1-3
TGTGCCAGTAGTACCAGAGGACAAATCTCTGGAAACACCATATATTTT
CASSTRGQISGNTIYF
>TRBV11-2|-|-|TRBJ2-7
TGTGCCAGCAGTTATTTTCGCGGGATGTCCTACGAGCAGTACTTC
CASSYFRGMSYEQYF
>TRBV6-6|-|TRBD1|TRBJ1-2
TGTGCCAGCAGTCCATCAACAGGGGGCCGCTATGGCTACACCTTC
CASSPSTGGRYGYTF
>TRBV28|once|-|TRBJ2-3
TGTGCCAGCACCGTACCTGGGGCGGATACGCAGTATTTT
CASTVPGADTQYF
>TRBV11-2|large|-|TRBJ2-3
TGTGCCAGCTCCCGGGGTTCTAGCACAGATACGCAGTATTTT
CASSRGSSTDTQYF
>TRBV5-3|-|-|TRBJ1-6
TGTGCCAGAAGCTTTAGGAGTTCACCCCTCCACTTT
CARSFRSSPLHF
>TRBV12-5|-|-|TRBJ1-1
TGTGCTAGTGGTTTGGCCTCTTTTTCCCCAGCTTTCTTT
CASGLASFSPAFF
>TRBV19|-|-|TRBJ2-7
TGTGCCAGTAGTATAAGAGGGTTCCCATCGATCTCCGAGCAGTACTTC
CASSIRGFPSISEQYF
>TRBV7-2|few|-|TRBJ2-2
TGTGCCAGCAGCCCTGACAGATACACCGGGGAGCTGTTTTTT
CASSPDRYTGELFF
>TRBV18|-|TRBD1|TRBJ2-7
TGTGCCAGCTCACTGGGACAGGGGGACGAGCAGTACTTC
CASSLGQGDEQYF
>TRBV7-2|-|-|TRBJ2-5
TGTGCCAGCAGCTTCCAGGGAGGAGAGACCCAGTACTTC
CASSFQGGETQYF
>TRBV6-5|-|TRBD1|TRBJ1-1
TGTGCCAGCATAACGGACAGGGGCACTGAAGCTTTCTTT
CASITDRGTEAFF
>TRBV11-2|-|TRBD1|TRBJ1-5
TGTGCCAGCAGCCCCACAGGGACAGCTAATCAGCCCCAGCATTTT
CASSPTGTANQPQHF
>TRBV7-2|-|TRBD1|TRBJ1-2
TGTGCCAGCAGCAAGGACAGGGGGGAGGGCTACACCTTC
CASSKDRGEGYTF
>TRBV6-5|once|TRBD1|TRBJ1-2
TGTGCCAGCAGTCGTCCGACAGGGGCGCAGGGCTACACCTTC
CASSRPTGAQGYTF
>TRBV6-2/TRBV6-3|once|TRBD2|TRBJ2-7
TGTGCCAGCAGTTACAGCGGGAGTTCTTCGGACTTC
CASSYSGSSSDF
>TRBV6-5|-|-|TRBJ1-1
TGTGCCAGCAGTCAACAGAACACTGAAGCTTTCTTT
CASSQQNTEAFF
>TRBV5-1|-|TRBD2|TRBJ2-7
TGCGCCAGCAGCTCAACCGGGACTACTAATTACGAGCAGTACTTC
CASSSTGTTNYEQYF
>TRBV6-4|-|TRBD2|TRBJ2-3
TGTGCCAGCAGTGAGCGGGGGGGCACAGATACGCAGTATTTT
CASSERGGTDTQYF
>TRBV7-9|-|TRBD1|TRBJ1-1
TGTGCCAGCAGCTTCGGGACAGGGAGCACTGAAGCTTTCTTT
CASSFGTGSTEAFF
>TRBV9|-|-|TRBJ1-2
TGTGCCAGCAGCGTAGGGGGAGGGTTGGAGGGCTACACCTTC
CASSVGGGLEGYTF
>TRBV27|-|TRBD1|TRBJ2-2
TGTGCCAGCAGTCCCGGGGCAGGGGGCTACACCGGGGAGCTGTTTTTT
CASSPGAGGYTGELFF
>TRBV4-1|-|TRBD2|TRBJ2-4
TGCGCCAGCAGCCAACTCGGACTAGCGGGGAATAAAGGGCTTAAAAACATTCAGTACTTC
CASSQLGLAGNKGLKNIQYF
>TRBV7-7|-|TRBD1|TRBJ2-7
TGTGCTAGCAGCACGGACAGGGGCAACGAGCAGTACTTC
CASSTDRGNEQYF
>TRBV6-5|-|-|TRBJ2-5
TGTGCCAGCTCTTCGTTAGCGCGGGACCCTACCACCCAGTACTTC
CASSSLARDPTTQYF
>TRBV4-3|-|-|TRBJ1-6
TGCGCCAGCAGCCAAGATCCTCTCGGCAGGGGAAACACTATCCACTCACCCCTCCACTTT
CASSQDPLGRGNTIHSPLHF
>TRBV19|-|TRBD2|TRBJ2-1
TGTGCCAGTAGTATCTCAGCTAGCGGGTACAATGAGCAGTTCTTC
CASSISASGYNEQFF
>TRBV28|few|-|TRBJ1-5
TGTGCCAGCCAGGGCGAGCATAGCAATCAGCCCCAGCATTTT
CASQGEHSNQPQHF
>TRBV7-3|once|-|TRBJ2-1
TGTGCCAGCAGCTCTTCCCCTTCCGGTGAGCAGTTCTTC
CASSSSPSGEQFF
>TRBV11-2|-|-|TRBJ2-2
TGTGCCAGCAGCTTAGAAACGGGTTCGAACACCGGGGAGCTGTTTTTT
CASSLETGSNTGELFF
>TRBV4-1|once|-|TRBJ2-2
TGCGCCAGCAGCCTCCGGGTCACAGGTTCATTCTCCGGGGAGCTGTTTTTT
CASSLRVTGSFSGELFF
>TRBV6-5|-|-|TRBJ2-1
TGTGCCAGCAGTTATAGAGAACCCAGGGTAATCAATGAGCAGTTCTTC
CASSYREPRVINEQFF
>TRBV18|-|TRBD1|TRBJ2-7
TGTGCCAGCTCACCACCAGGGGGCGGTTTGTACGAGCAGTACTTC
CASSPPGGGLYEQYF